This T cell receptor beta chain was recorded in a study of breast tumors, draining lymph nodes, adjacent tissues. Study-wide points: Data fit most tumor T cells coming from lymph node, expanding in tumor.

The CDR3 is 14 amino acids. From germline, CDR1 is SSHAT and CDR2 FNYEAQ (reference sequence). The lymph nodes were axillary draining lymph nodes from breast cancer patients. Details on this clonotype: As yet, its antigen is unknown. The final CDR3 position lacks the conserved phenylalanine or tryptophan, pointing to a likely read error.

MiXCR, run by TCRdb on the multiplex PCR reads, gives a single entry per CDR3 protein. The sample has under 150,000 distinct CDR3 sequences, around 21% seen once. The receptor's source is a female donor with breast cancer. Some clones in this sample may be carry-over from other donors' samples. The sample comprised axillary lymph node tissue. The chain uses TRBV7-7 and TRBJ2-7; tentative D call: TRBD1 (6 bases). CDR3 residues: CASSSRTVSYEQYL. For the CDR3, the DNA is TGTGCTAGCAGCTCCAGGACAGTTTCCTACGAGCAGTACCTC.